This paragraph reports one TCR beta chain. This clone was seen once. The antigen this receptor binds is unknown. No much larger clonotype is one base removed from it; base qualities were not supplied. Donors formed part of the validation cohort, which comprised about 130 subjects and was distinct from the first cohort of 550 to 850 subjects. Library construction relied on the immunoSEQ multiplex PCR assay. As for the authors' bioinformatics: To diagnose cytomegalovirus status from the catalog of TCR beta chain sequences, a statistical classification framework was built. This is the immuneACCESS table as TCRdb keeps it, with only in-frame sequences that have V and J called. A part of the clones is gone; compared with another copy, unresolved V genes explain less than half, and the rest is unexplained. That table is the source of V, J and clone size, and D and trimming were worked out from the DNA. For this sample the table gives 150,000 to 200,000 clones, of which around four fifths were detected only once. Clones ranked in the top ten supply roughly 7% of the sample.

This sample is drawn from a study of cytomegalovirus exposure and HLA in healthy donors (dated by TCRdb to 2016 to 2017). In terms of the full investigation: According to a later analysis, the approximately 120 validation repertoires were produced on the same platform as the roughly 720 repertoires of the first cohort. The study was designed to test whether signatures of past pathogen exposure could be identified by cataloging public T cell receptors. Along with the 666-subject first cohort, a separate validation cohort of approximately 110 different subjects was used. The study combined high-throughput TCR immunosequencing, statistical association of individual TCRs with disease status, and machine learning to predict cytomegalovirus infection status.

The CDR3 sequence holds 13 residues, the cysteine and phenylalanine included. Only the CDR3 DNA is retained, 39 bases long and in frame from the first base. The CDR1 and CDR2 encoded by the germline V gene are SGHTA and FQGNSA. The V and J ends are trimmed by 6 bases and 0 bases, leaving 9 bases between them. What the work shows at the level of the full study, not this receptor alone: The authors suggested that the approach could potentially be extended to other disease states and immunological phenotypes. A later analysis lacked HLA typing for the validation cohort, so it scored co-occurrence in that cohort across all 120 or so repertoires. Subsequent analysis determined that TCRs grouped into clusters in the first cohort also showed a tendency toward co-occurrence across the 130 or so validation repertoires, and about 93% of cluster scores exceeded 0. In vitro tests confirmed that a few of the cytomegalovirus-associated TCR beta chains recognize cytomegalovirus antigens. Cytomegalovirus status was reported to be diagnosed by the classifier with high specificity and sensitivity in both the original and validation cohorts. Most TCR sequences were observed very rarely across donors, whereas some public TCRs were present in many individuals. In the study, around 150 TCR beta chains were listed as associated with cytomegalovirus.

The material sequenced was PBMCs. The receptor was isolated from a man aged 18 to 30 in good health and CMV-seropositive. The rearrangement joined TRBV7-2 to TRBJ2-7; too little of a D gene remains to name it. The base sequence is TGTGCCAGCAGTTCATATAGCTCCTACGAGCAGTACTTC. Its protein is CASSSYSSYEQYF.